Shown below are 13 T cell receptor beta chains from a single sample sequenced in a study of T-cell memory formation after mild COVID-19. TCRdb fed the 5' RACE reads into MiXCR, producing one record per CDR3 protein. The table records nearly 200,000 distinct CDR3 sequences, about a sixth of them present only once. Material for sequencing was PBMCs or a T cell subset sorted from them (not recorded which). These receptors came from an adult woman who had mild COVID-19 (a few samples of this study predate the infection). Cell type and time point are not known.

This rearrangement joins TRBV15 to TRBJ2-5; no clear D gene. Per germline, CDR1 LNHNV and CDR2 YYDKDF (reference sequence). Trimming removed 0 bases at V and 1 base at J, with 12 bases between. This CDR3 spans 16 amino acids. CDR3 residues: CATSRDSGRFQETQYF. CDR3 bases: TGTGCCACCAGCAGAGATTCTGGCAGATTCCAAGAGACCCAGTACTTC. Together with reference TRBV15 and TRBJ2-5, the CDR3 gives the full variable domain: DAMVIQNPRYQVTQFGKPVTLSCSQTLNHNVMYWYQQKSSQAPKLLFHYYDKDFNNEADTPDNFQSRRPNTSFCFLDIRSPGLGDTAMYLCATSRDSGRFQETQYFGPGTRLLVL.

The chain couples TRBV4-3 to TRBJ1-1; D not certain. CDR3 size: 14 residues. Trimming took off 0 bases at V and 4 bases at J, with 9 bases between the two ends. Germline-derived CDR1 and CDR2 are LGHNA and YSLEER. This CDR3 is CASSQDMYGTEAFF. The CDR3 DNA sequence: TGCGCCAGCAGCCAAGATATGTATGGCACTGAAGCTTTCTTT.

This chain's CDR3 is CASSTRPAGDETQYF. For the CDR3, the DNA is TGTGCCAGCAGTACCCGGCCAGCGGGAGATGAGACCCAGTACTTC. This chain joins TRBV12-3 or TRBV12-4 and TRBJ2-5; 8 nucleotides agree with TRBD2. V lost 5 bases, J lost 5 bases, and 10 bases stayed unmatched. This CDR3 has 15 amino acids.

The chain is built from TRBV12-3 or TRBV12-4 and TRBJ1-1, with TRBD1 matching 7 bases. The CDR3 runs to 14 residues. Trimming took 5 bases from V and 5 from J; bases not matched to a gene: 8. In DNA form, the CDR3 reads TGTGCCAGCAGTGCGACAGGGTCGGGGACTGAAGCTTTCTTT. This sequence encodes CASSATGSGTEAFF.

This chain joins TRBV7-3 and TRBJ1-6; 10 bases agree with TRBD1. The CDR3 runs 15 residues. Trimming at V came to 5 bases and at J to 10 bases, leaving 8 bases not matched to a gene. Germline lookup yields CDR1 SGHTA and CDR2 FQGTGA. CDR3 sequence reads: CASSASTGGLSPLHF. DNA of the CDR3: TGTGCCAGCAGCGCCTCGACAGGGGGCCTGTCACCCCTCCACTTT.

The chain has TRBV7-8 and TRBJ2-6, with D possibly matching TRBD2 (5 bases). This CDR3 is 16 amino acids long. The germline CDR1 and CDR2 sequences are SGHVS and FQNEAQ. Trimming pared 5 bases from V and 1 base from J, leaving 12 bases between. The CDR3 DNA sequence: TGTGCCAGCAGCCGGGGTAGCACATCTGGGGCCAACGTCCTGACTTTC. Its protein product is CASSRGSTSGANVLTF.

Comment on this clonotype: A much larger clone lies a single base off, so this may be a read error. The chain has TRBV7-9 and TRBJ1-1; D is uncertain. Germline CDR1 SEHNR, CDR2 FQNEAQ (reference sequence). The CDR3 runs 12 residues. V gave up 2 bases and J gave up 4 bases, with 5 bases separating them. DNA for the CDR3: TGTGCCAGCAGCTTACAGGCCACTGAAGCTTTCTTT. The encoded protein is CASSLQATEAFF.

This clonotype was observed at least ten times. The chain is built from TRBV5-1 and TRBJ2-6; D gene uncertain. Germline V lookup: CDR1 SGHRS, CDR2 YFSETQ. This CDR3 is built from 14 residues. V was trimmed by 0 bases and J by 2 bases, leaving 3 bases between them. DNA of the CDR3: TGCGCCAGCAGCTTGGCCCCTGGGGCCAACGTCCTGACTTTC. Translated: CASSLAPGANVLTF.

The sample holds a few counts of this clonotype. The chain has TRBV15 and TRBJ2-2; 8 nucleotides match TRBD2. Germline-derived CDR1 and CDR2 are LNHNV and YYDKDF (reference sequence). V dropped 3 bases and J dropped 7; count of bases not matched to a gene: 4. This CDR3 has 14 amino acids. CDR3 loop: CATSSRGGGGELFF. The CDR3 DNA sequence: TGTGCCACCAGCAGCCGGGGGGGCGGCGGGGAGCTGTTTTTT. The variable domain in full, completed from reference TRBV15 and TRBJ2-2, reads DAMVIQNPRYQVTQFGKPVTLSCSQTLNHNVMYWYQQKSSQAPKLLFHYYDKDFNNEADTPDNFQSRRPNTSFCFLDIRSPGLGDTAMYLCATSSRGGGGELFFGEGSRLTVL.

This clonotype was counted a few times. The V gene is TRBV11-2, the J gene TRBJ2-7; D remains unclear. The CDR3 length is 14 residues. The germline gives CDR1 SGHAT, CDR2 FQNNGV. V was pared by 1 base and J by 4 bases, with 11 bases between. CDR3 DNA sequence: TGTGCCAGCAGCTTAGGCCGGGTGGGGTACGAGCAGTACTTC. Its translation: CASSLGRVGYEQYF.

The rearrangement joins TRBV5-1 to TRBJ2-7; 15 bases align to TRBD2. Germline CDR1 SGHRS, CDR2 YFSETQ. V lost 4 bases to trimming and J lost 5 bases; unmatched junction nucleotides: 7. This CDR3 is built from 16 residues. CDR3 in DNA: TGCGCCAGCAGCGCACCGGGACTAGCGGGAGGCAACGAGCAGTACTTC. This sequence encodes CASSAPGLAGGNEQYF.

The rearrangement joins TRBV9 to TRBJ2-5; TRBD2 aligns across 8 bases. Losses at the gene ends were 3 bases for V and 5 bases for J; bases not matched to a gene: 12. CDR3 length: 16 residues. CDR1 is SGDLS, CDR2 YYNGEE, per germline. CDR3 in DNA: TGTGCCAGCAGCGCCCTTCCGGGAGGGGTGGGGGAGACCCAGTACTTC. This gives the protein CASSALPGGVGETQYF.

The gene calls are TRBV2 and TRBJ2-5; the D is unclear. V lost 6 bases to trimming and J lost 5 bases, with 7 bases between them. The CDR3 is 11 amino acids. Germline V CDR1 and CDR2: SNHLY, FYNNEI. The DNA for the CDR3 is TGTGCCAGCAGGGCCAGGGAGACCCAGTACTTC. Its protein product is CASRARETQYF.